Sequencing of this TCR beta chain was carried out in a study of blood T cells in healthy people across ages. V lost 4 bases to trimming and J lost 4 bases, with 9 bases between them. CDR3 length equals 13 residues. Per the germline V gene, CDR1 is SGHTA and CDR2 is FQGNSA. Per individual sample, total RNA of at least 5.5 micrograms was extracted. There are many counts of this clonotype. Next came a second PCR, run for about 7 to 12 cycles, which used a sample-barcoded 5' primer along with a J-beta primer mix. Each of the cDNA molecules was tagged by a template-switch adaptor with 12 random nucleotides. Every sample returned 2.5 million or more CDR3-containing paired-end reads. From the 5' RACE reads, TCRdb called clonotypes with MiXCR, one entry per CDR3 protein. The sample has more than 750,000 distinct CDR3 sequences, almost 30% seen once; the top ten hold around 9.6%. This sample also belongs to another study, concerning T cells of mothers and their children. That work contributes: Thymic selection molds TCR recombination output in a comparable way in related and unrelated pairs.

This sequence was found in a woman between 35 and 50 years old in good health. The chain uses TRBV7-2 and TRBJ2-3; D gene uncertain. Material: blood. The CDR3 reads CASSYQSPDTQYF. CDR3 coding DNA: TGTGCCAGCAGCTATCAGAGTCCAGATACGCAGTATTTT.